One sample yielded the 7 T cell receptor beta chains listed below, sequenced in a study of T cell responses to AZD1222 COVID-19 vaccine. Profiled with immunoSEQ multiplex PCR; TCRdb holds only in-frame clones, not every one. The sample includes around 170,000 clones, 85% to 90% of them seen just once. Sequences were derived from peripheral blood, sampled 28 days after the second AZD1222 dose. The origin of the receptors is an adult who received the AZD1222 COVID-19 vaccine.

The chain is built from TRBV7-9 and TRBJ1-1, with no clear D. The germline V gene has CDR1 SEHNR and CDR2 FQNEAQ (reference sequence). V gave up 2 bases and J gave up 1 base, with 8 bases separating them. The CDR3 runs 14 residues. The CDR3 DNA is TGTGCCAGCAGCTTACTAGGCCAGAACACTGAAGCTTTCTTT. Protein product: CASSLLGQNTEAFF.

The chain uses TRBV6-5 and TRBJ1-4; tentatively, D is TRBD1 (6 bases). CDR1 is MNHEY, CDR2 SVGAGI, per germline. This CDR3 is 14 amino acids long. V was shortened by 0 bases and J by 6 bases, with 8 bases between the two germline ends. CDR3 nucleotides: TGTGCCAGCAGTTACTCGGCAGGGGATGAAAAACTGTTTTTT. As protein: CASSYSAGDEKLFF.

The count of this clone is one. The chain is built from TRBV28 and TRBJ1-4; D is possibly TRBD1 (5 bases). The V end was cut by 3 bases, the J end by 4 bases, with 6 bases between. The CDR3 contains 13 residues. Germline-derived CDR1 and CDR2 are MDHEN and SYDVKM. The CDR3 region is CASSLGHNEKLFF. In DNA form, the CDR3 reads TGTGCCAGCAGTTTGGGGCATAATGAAAAACTGTTTTTT. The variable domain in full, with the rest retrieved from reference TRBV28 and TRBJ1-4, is DVKVTQSSRYLVKRTGEKVFLECVQDMDHENMFWYRQDPGLGLRLIYFSYDVKMKEKGDIPEGYSVSREKKERFSLILESASTNQTSMYLCASSLGHNEKLFFGSGTQLSVL.

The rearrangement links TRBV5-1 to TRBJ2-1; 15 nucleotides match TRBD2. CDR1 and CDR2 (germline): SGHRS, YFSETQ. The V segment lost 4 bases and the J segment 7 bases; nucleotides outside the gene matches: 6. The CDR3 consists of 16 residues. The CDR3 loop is CASSPGLAGGQNEQFF. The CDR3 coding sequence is TGCGCCAGCAGCCCCGGACTAGCGGGGGGGCAGAATGAGCAGTTCTTC.

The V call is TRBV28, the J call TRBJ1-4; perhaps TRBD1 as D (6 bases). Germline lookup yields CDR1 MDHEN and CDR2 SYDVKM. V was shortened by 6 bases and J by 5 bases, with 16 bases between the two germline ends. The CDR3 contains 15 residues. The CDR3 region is CASRWGGHQNEKLFF. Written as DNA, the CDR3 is TGTGCCAGCAGATGGGGGGGACATCAAAATGAAAAACTGTTTTTT.

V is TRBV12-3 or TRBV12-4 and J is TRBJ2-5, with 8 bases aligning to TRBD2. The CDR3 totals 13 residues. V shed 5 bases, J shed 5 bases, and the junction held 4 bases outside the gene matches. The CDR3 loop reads CASSGERGETQYF. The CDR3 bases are TGTGCCAGCAGTGGGGAGCGGGGGGAGACCCAGTACTTC.

CDR3 loop: CASSHRGLAGNEQYF. The CDR3 DNA reads as TGTGCCAGCAGCCACCGGGGACTAGCGGGGAACGAGCAGTACTTC. The rearrangement joins TRBV3-1 (or the pseudogene TRBV3-2) to TRBJ2-7; TRBD2 aligns across 13 bases. Looked up from germline, CDR1 is LGHDT and CDR2 is YNNKEL (reference sequence). The CDR3 extends over 15 amino acids. The ends lost 3 bases at V and 5 bases at J; junction bases unmatched: 4.